This T cell receptor beta chain was profiled in a study of PD-L1 blockade in urothelial cancer. Study details: The patients' atezolizumab therapy, 1,200 mg intravenously every 3 weeks, started in 2014.

This clone occurred a few times. The target antigen is unknown. V lost 5 bases and J lost 2, with 9 bases in between. The CDR3 spans 14 residues. Germline V gene sequence: CDR1 MDHEN, CDR2 SYDVKM. Study findings and constraints: Patients who had durable benefit saw their tumor-associated blood clones expand more at 3 weeks.

Time point indicated: pretreatment peripheral blood. Every patient provided from 1 to 8 samples, collected pretreatment and on-treatment. Every PCR got spiked synthetic TCR analog templates. Produced via immunoSEQ multiplex PCR; TCRdb's table is partial and in-frame only. This table holds fewer than 60,000 clones, over 75% found once. This TCR came from a man in his 70s with urothelial cancer. The material sequenced was PBMCs, taken around atezolizumab (anti-PD-L1) treatment. The chain carries TRBV28 and TRBJ1-4, with TRBD1 as a possible D gene (6 bases). The CDR3 nucleotides read TGTGCCAGCAGTGCAGGGGTGACTAATGAAAAACTGTTTTTT. Its protein is CASSAGVTNEKLFF.